This T cell receptor beta chain is from a study of T-cell reconstitution after alpha-beta-depleted transplantation in children. Points from the study as a whole: Some patients' high day-60 TCRbeta diversity was attributed to recipient cells surviving conditioning. At the one-year point after transplant, T-cell counts and TCRbeta diversity were found to come mostly from T cells that had been newly produced.

Germline V gene data show CDR1 as LNHDA and CDR2 as SQIVND (reference sequence). Between the trimmed V and J ends, which lost 0 bases and 1 base, there was a span of 5 bases. The CDR3 is 14 residues long. This clonotype was observed a handful of times. The target antigen is unknown. Library preparation (for TCRbeta) was performed with unique molecular identifiers. TCRdb re-derived calls from the PCR reads in MiXCR, one entry per CDR3 protein. The table includes 450,000 to 550,000 distinct CDR3 sequences, over 10% detected once. This chain connects TRBV19 to TRBJ2-3; no definite D call. The sample consisted of PBMCs, mostly from graft donor cells, taken 180 days after TCRalphabeta/CD19-depleted stem cell transplant. The source of this sequence is a female patient aged 2-9 years who had a stem cell transplant for aplastic anemia, so the T cells may come from the graft donor. The CDR3 reads CASSIDICTDTQYF. CDR3 coding DNA: TGTGCCAGTAGTATAGACATTTGCACAGATACGCAGTATTTT.